The subject of this entry is one T cell receptor beta chain. Its target antigen remains unknown. Per-base qualities were not stored, and no clone one base away is much larger. This entry comes from a study of Graves' ophthalmopathy and Graves' hyperthyroidism (dated by TCRdb to 2016 to 2019). About the investigation overall: Peripheral blood was collected before any treatment was given, at the time of initial diagnosis. After sampling, hyperthyroidism patients received methimazole starting at 30 mg daily, and ophthalmopathy patients received high-dose intravenous methylprednisolone. T-cell repertoires of thyroid tissue and blood were compared in 5 or 6 hyperthyroidism patients. An independent validation cohort was composed of 18 hyperthyroidism patients and about 16 patients who later progressed from hyperthyroidism to ophthalmopathy. In total, some 130 blood samples were TCR-sequenced: fewer than 50 ophthalmopathy, around 75 hyperthyroidism and about 17 hyperthyroidism-to-ophthalmopathy patients. To tell Graves' ophthalmopathy apart from Graves' hyperthyroidism, and to predict which patients would progress to ophthalmopathy, the study relied on TCR beta repertoire signatures. To explore V-J signatures that distinguish ophthalmopathy from hyperthyroidism, a discovery set of 100 patients was enrolled, made up of 43 with ophthalmopathy and roughly 55 with stable hyperthyroidism. What the authors observed across the whole study: Most expanded thyroid clonotypes with a frequency above 0.001 also appeared in blood, which suggests that blood repertoires may reflect the immune response in the thyroid. No statistical method was used to set the sample size in advance, and the investigators knew which group each participant was assigned to. In validation, the model predicted ophthalmopathy progression with about 64% sensitivity and 72.22% specificity; about a dozen predicted patients were CT-confirmed with GO in a median of roughly 6.8 months. The 13-signature model separated ophthalmopathy from stable hyperthyroidism with approximately 90% sensitivity and around 81% specificity in cross-validation, and 80%/75% in the test set.

Ophthalmopathy patients had moderately to severely active disease, Clinical Activity Score of at least 3, NOSPECS grade of at least 4, and disease duration under 3 months. Patients with other autoimmune diseases, uncontrolled infections, pregnancy or lactation were excluded from the study. Diagnosis relied on clinical symptoms, serum thyroxine, TRAb, thyroid ultrasound and orbital computed tomography. Ficoll-Paque density gradient centrifugation was used to isolate PBMCs from about 10 ml of fresh peripheral blood. Total RNA was extracted using Trizol reagent, and RNA quality was checked on an Agilent 2100 Bioanalyzer. CDR1 SGHTA and CDR2 FQGNSA are derived from the germline V gene. The CDR3 contains 12 residues, cysteine and phenylalanine counted. Here the CDR3 DNA is all that survives: 36 bases in frame from base 1. V is clipped by 7 bases and J by 7 bases, and the sequence between their germline boundaries is 13 bases long.

TCR beta CDR3 regions were amplified from RNA transcripts for repertoire sequencing. The first round of RT-PCR was done with HTBI primers and the Qiagen OneStep RT-PCR kit, and was followed by a second round of multiplex PCR, then size selection and purification. The libraries underwent paired-end sequencing with 100 bp reads on an Illumina HiSeq2000. The authors' pipeline ran thus. SOAPnuke was used to process the reads, throwing out any read that had adapters, had uncalled bases, had a mean Phred below 15, or lacked an exact constant-primer or identifier match. High-quality paired reads were merged with COPE v1.2.5. Clonotypes were defined as unique nucleotide sequences and were aligned to IMGT TRB V, D and J references using MiTCR v1.1. Analysis was restricted to V-J combinations with a frequency above 0.0001, which covered roughly 99% of repertoires. For each V-J combination, a TCR clonal expansion and chaos score was defined as F50 clonal expansion divided by the chaos observed in the TCRdist matrix. Welch's t-statistics and random forest were used to narrow the features down to around twelve V-J combinations, which were then fed into a naive Bayes classifier. The Morisita-Horn index was used to measure how similar the thyroid and blood repertoires were. Using fastp trimming at Q25 and MiXCR clonotype assembly, TCRdb reanalyzed the public sequencing data and kept in-frame beta chains. For every CDR3 protein sequence, its rows merge into one entry that carries the most common genes and DNA. These V and J calls derive from TCRdb rather than the authors' analysis. The sample has about 240,000 distinct CDR3 sequences on record, around 45% of them singletons. The leading ten clones occupy roughly 45% of the sample.

The receptor chain draws on TRBV7-2 and TRBJ2-5; the D gene is perhaps TRBD2, from 5 matching bases. The receptor comes from an adult man with Graves' ophthalmopathy. The sequenced sample was peripheral blood. CDR3 protein: CASTYNRGTQYF. The nucleotides are TGTGCCAGCACCTACAACCGGGGGACCCAGTACTTC.